One and the same sample provided the 26 T cell receptor beta chains below, sequenced in a study of T cell repertoires in breast cancer. The expanded emulsion RT-PCR method captured paired alpha and beta chains from CD8+ T cells. Blocking oligonucleotides added to a second nested PCR suppressed unpaired genes. TCRdb ran MiXCR on the emulsion pairing reads and lists one entry per CDR3 protein. The sample lists approximately 40,000 distinct CDR3 sequences; about 48% were seen once. The sample comprised CD8+ T cells. These receptors all stem from a pool of human donors with breast cancer or a healthy control (not recorded which).

The rearrangement links TRBV25-1 to TRBJ1-1; a weak D match, TRBD1 (5 bases). V was trimmed by 1 base and J by 6 bases, leaving 21 bases between them. Germline CDR1 is MGHDK and CDR2 is SYGVNS. CDR3 length: 17 residues. The CDR3 DNA reads as TGTGCCAGCAGTGAATTATTGCTGGGGCGGGAAGGAGCTGAAGCTTTCTTT. Its translation is CASSELLLGREGAEAFF.

As to this clonotype: Germline and junction disagree at one end, which may indicate a read error. CDR3 sequence (DNA): TGTGCCAGCAGATTTCCAACTAGCGGGAAAACAGGTACGCAGTATTTT. It translates to CASRFPTSGKTGTQYF. V and J are TRBV2 and TRBJ2-3; TRBD2 matches at 10 bases. The CDR3 spans 16 residues. CDR1 is SNHLY and CDR2 is FYNNEI in the germline V gene.

V usage is TRBV28 and J usage is TRBJ1-1; perhaps TRBD1 as D (6 bases). CDR3 size: 15 residues. Per the germline V gene, CDR1 is MDHEN and CDR2 is SYDVKM. The ends were cut back, 4 bases at V and 2 bases at J, with 14 bases in the middle. DNA of the CDR3: TGTGCCAGCAGTTCTGGACAGTTTGATAACACTGAAGCTTTCTTT. Amino acid sequence: CASSSGQFDNTEAFF.

This clonotype was seen many times. The chain is built from TRBV27 and TRBJ1-5, with 9 bases that match TRBD1. Germline-derived CDR1 and CDR2 are MNHEY and SMNVEV (reference sequence). The length of the CDR3 is 15 residues. Trimming took 6 bases from V and 3 from J; bases not matched to a gene: 6. The CDR3 DNA reads TGTGCCAGCAGACGGGACAGGGATACCAATCAGCCCCAGCATTTT. This codes for CASRRDRDTNQPQHF.

This chain uses TRBV7-2 with TRBJ2-7, with 10 nucleotides matching TRBD2. The junction had 4 bases not matched to a gene; V was cut back by 5 bases and J by 3 bases. CDR3 size: 14 residues. The V gene's germline CDR1 is SGHTA and CDR2 FQGNSA. The CDR3 bases are TGTGCCAGCAGCCCTAGCGGGGGACACTACGAGCAGTACTTC. This sequence encodes CASSPSGGHYEQYF.

The chain combines TRBV2 with TRBJ2-7; 7 bases are a match to TRBD2. Germline loops: CDR1 SNHLY, CDR2 FYNNEI. Trimming at V came to 10 bases and at J to 2 bases, leaving 8 bases not matched to a gene. This CDR3 has 13 residues. In DNA, the CDR3 is TGTGCCACCAAACGGGAGGATGCCTACGAGCAGTACTTC. Amino acids: CATKREDAYEQYF.

Details on this clonotype: A junction boundary mismatches the germline segment, possibly from a read error. The chain uses TRBV18 and TRBJ1-6; 10 bases map to TRBD1. Germline V gene data show CDR1 as KGHSH and CDR2 as LQKENI. The CDR3 contains 15 residues. CDR3 DNA sequence: TGTGCCAGCTCGGGGACAGGGGCCAATAATCCACCCCTCCACTTT. Amino acid sequence: CASSGTGANNPPLHF. Based on the CDR3 plus reference TRBV18 and TRBJ1-6, the full variable domain is NAGVMQNPRHLVRRRGQEARLRCSPMKGHSHVYWYRQLPEEGLKFMVYLQKENIIDESGMPKERFSAEFPKEGPSILRIQQVVRGDSAAYFCASSGTGANNPPLHFGNGTRLTVT.

In the case of this clonotype: A read error is possible here, since a much larger clone lies one base away. The V and J genes are TRBV3-1 and TRBJ1-5; no firm D call. CDR3 length: 14 residues. The germline V gene has CDR1 LGHDT and CDR2 YNNKEL (reference sequence). V gave up 5 bases and J gave up 2 bases, with 10 bases separating them. CDR3: CASSYGNGNQPQHF. The CDR3 nucleotides are TGTGCCAGCAGCTACGGGAATGGCAATCAGCCCCAGCATTTT.

As to this clonotype: A read error may be the cause here, since a much bigger clone is one base away. The rearrangement links TRBV27 to TRBJ1-1, with D possibly TRBD1 on 6 matching bases. This CDR3 contains 15 residues. CDR1 is MNHEY, CDR2 SMNVEV, per germline (reference sequence). The CDR3 nucleotides read TGTGCCAGCAGTCTCAGAAGAGGGGGAGCCGATGAAGCTTCCTTT. Translated, it gives CASSLRRGGADEASF.

Notes on this clonotype: The germline gene is not matched at one end of the junction; a read error may be the cause. V is TRBV2 and J is TRBJ2-1; 9 positions match TRBD2. CDR3 length: 13 amino acids. Germline values: CDR1 SNHLY, CDR2 FYNNEI. The CDR3, as DNA: TGTACCAGCAGTCTCGGACTAGCGAATGAGCAGTTCTTC. Its translation: CTSSLGLANEQFF.

With regard to this clonotype: Compared with germline, one end of the junction differs, possibly owing to a read error. The V call is TRBV7-9, the J call TRBJ2-1; tentative D call: TRBD1 (7 bases). Germline CDR1 is SEHNR and CDR2 is FQNEAQ (reference sequence). CDR3 size: 14 residues. The CDR3 DNA reads TGTGCCAGCAGCTTAGCCGAGGGTTGGCGGGACAGACTTTTC. This translates into CASSLAEGWRDRLF. Supplemented by reference TRBV7-9 and TRBJ2-1, the full variable domain reads DTGVSQNPRHKITKRGQNVTFRCDPISEHNRLYWYRQTLGQGPEFLTYFQNEAQLEKSRLLSDRFSAERPKGSFSTLEIQRTEQGDSAMYLCASSLAEGWRDRLFGPGTRLTVL.

To note about this clonotype: With a much larger clone just one base away, this may be a read error. The genes are TRBV11-2 and TRBJ2-7, with 14 positions matching TRBD2. The germline CDR1 and CDR2 sequences are SGHAT and FQNNGV. The trim removed 4 bases at V and 2 bases at J, leaving 10 bases unmatched. The CDR3 has 18 amino acids. CDR3 sequence (DNA): TGTGCCAGCAGCTGGCGGAGGGGACTAGCGGGAGTCGCCTACGAGCAGTACTTC. Its translation: CASSWRRGLAGVAYEQYF.

Only a few counts were recorded for this clonotype. This chain uses TRBV3-1 with TRBJ2-1; 13 nucleotides line up with TRBD2. Trimming took 4 bases from V and 4 from J; bases not matched to a gene: 4. The CDR3 totals 16 residues. Germline V gene lookup returns CDR1 LGHDT and CDR2 YNNKEL (reference sequence). CDR3: CASSLLAGGPYNEQFF. The CDR3 DNA reads as TGTGCCAGCAGCCTACTAGCGGGGGGGCCATACAATGAGCAGTTCTTC.

The chain carries TRBV10-2 and TRBJ1-1; D gene ambiguous. Trimming pared 3 bases from V and 10 bases from J, leaving 15 bases between. In germline, CDR1 is WSHSY, CDR2 SAAADI. The CDR3 covers 13 residues. In nucleotides, the CDR3 is TGCGCCAGCAGTGAAACGTCCGCTTCCTTAGCTTTCTTT. It is translated as CASSETSASLAFF.

V is TRBV19 and J is TRBJ2-4, with D unclear. Between the trimmed V and J ends, which lost 1 base and 4 bases, there was a span of 8 bases. This CDR3 is built from 14 residues. CDR1 and CDR2 from the germline V gene are LNHDA and SQIVND (reference sequence). CDR3 nucleotide sequence: TGTGCCAGTAGTATAGCTGGCTCAAAAAACATTCAGTACTTC. Translating it yields CASSIAGSKNIQYF.

This clonotype was counted a few times. V is TRBV3-1 and J is TRBJ2-5; D unresolved. V lost 2 bases, J lost 1 base, and 5 bases lay in between. The CDR3 totals 13 residues. From germline, CDR1 is LGHDT and CDR2 YNNKEL (reference sequence). The CDR3: CASSQRPQETQYF. The DNA of the CDR3 is TGTGCCAGCAGCCAAAGGCCCCAAGAGACCCAGTACTTC.

This clonotype was observed many times. The V call is TRBV6-2 or TRBV6-3, the J call TRBJ2-7, with TRBD1 matching 7 bases. There are 15 residues in the CDR3. The germline V gene encodes CDR1 MNHEY and CDR2 SVGEGT. With 5 bases clipped from V and 0 bases from J, the junction kept 7 bases outside the gene matches. CDR3 sequence (DNA): TGTGCCAGCAGTCTAGAGGACAGGCCCTCCTACGAGCAGTACTTC. Amino acid sequence: CASSLEDRPSYEQYF.

The rearrangement uses TRBV20-1 and TRBJ1-6, with a tentative D call TRBD1 (5 bases). CDR3 length equals 13 residues. V dropped 2 bases and J dropped 7 bases, with 9 bases sitting between them. CDR1 and CDR2 (germline): DFQATT, SNEGSKA (reference sequence). The CDR3 loop is CSARLAGNSPLHF. The CDR3 DNA reads TGCAGTGCTAGACTTGCAGGGAATTCACCCCTCCACTTT.

This clonotype was picked up a small number of times. This chain joins TRBV7-9 and TRBJ2-1; 7 positions match TRBD2. CDR1 and CDR2 (germline): SEHNR, FQNEAQ (reference sequence). Trimming at V came to 10 bases and at J to 0 bases, leaving 6 bases not matched to a gene. This CDR3 region has 14 residues. The CDR3 reads CAIPGGSSYNEQFF. The CDR3, as DNA: TGTGCCATTCCCGGGGGGAGCTCCTACAATGAGCAGTTCTTC.

This chain connects TRBV5-1 to TRBJ2-3, with 14 nucleotides matching TRBD2. The CDR3 length is 15 residues. Per germline, CDR1 SGHRS and CDR2 YFSETQ. Germline trimming cut 2 bases from V and 5 bases from J; bases unmatched to any gene: 1. In nucleotides, the CDR3 is TGCGCCAGCAGCTTTGGACTAGCGGGAGGAGATACGCAGTATTTT. Translated: CASSFGLAGGDTQYF.

J is TRBJ1-5 and V is TRBV12-3 or TRBV12-4, with a weak D call TRBD1 (6 bases). CDR3 length: 16 amino acids. V was shortened by 1 base and J by 2 bases, with 12 bases between the two germline ends. The CDR3 loop reads CASSLGSGEGNQPQHF. For the CDR3, the DNA is TGTGCCAGCAGTTTAGGGTCAGGGGAGGGCAATCAGCCCCAGCATTTT.

This clonotype was observed a handful of times. This chain connects TRBV3-1 to TRBJ2-1; D gene unclear. The length of the CDR3 is 12 residues. V gave up 6 bases and J gave up 11 bases, with 14 bases separating them. Germline CDR1 reads LGHDT; CDR2 reads YNNKEL (reference sequence). CDR3 sequence: CASRQRSSQQFF. The DNA of the CDR3 is TGTGCCAGCAGACAACGGTCTAGTCAGCAGTTCTTC.

This clonotype was seen at least ten times. This chain's CDR3 is CSANGLAGATSYNEQFF. CDR3 DNA: TGCAGTGCAAATGGACTAGCGGGGGCAACCTCCTACAATGAGCAGTTCTTC. The V gene is TRBV20-1, the J gene TRBJ2-1; 13 bases line up with TRBD2. This CDR3 is 17 amino acids long. Per the germline V gene, CDR1 is DFQATT and CDR2 is SNEGSKA (reference sequence). V lost 6 bases and J lost 0; bases outside the gene matches: 8.

In regard to this clonotype: This may come from a read error, since a much larger clone is one base off. CDR3 in amino acids: CASSVETAKLAFF. For the CDR3, the DNA is TGTGCCAGCAGTGTTGAGACAGCGAAATTGGCTTTCTTT. The chain has TRBV27 and TRBJ1-1; D is perhaps TRBD1 (5 bases). There are 13 residues in the CDR3. Germline assignment: CDR1 MNHEY and CDR2 SMNVEV (reference sequence). The V and J ends lost 5 bases and 11 bases respectively, with 18 bases between them.

This clonotype has a count of ten or more. The genes are TRBV6-1 and TRBJ2-7, with 9 bases that match TRBD1. The V gene end was trimmed by 5 bases and the J gene end by 5 bases; junction bases not matched to a gene: 7. The V gene's germline CDR1 is MNHNS and CDR2 SASEGT. The CDR3 is 14 residues long. CDR3 amino acids: CASSTGTGIHEQYF. CDR3 bases: TGTGCCAGCAGTACCGGGACAGGGATCCACGAGCAGTACTTC.

This clonotype was recorded a few times. J is TRBJ1-2 and V is TRBV18, with 10 bases matching TRBD1. Germline V gene sequence: CDR1 KGHSH, CDR2 LQKENI. The CDR3 extends over 18 amino acids. V was pared by 3 bases and J by 1 base, with 11 bases of the junction left unmatched. The CDR3 bases are TGTGCCAGCTCACCGCTAGGAGCCGGGACAGGGGATAACTATGGCTACACCTTC. The encoded protein is CASSPLGAGTGDNYGYTF. Complete variable domain (other parts from reference TRBV18 and TRBJ1-2): NAGVMQNPRHLVRRRGQEARLRCSPMKGHSHVYWYRQLPEEGLKFMVYLQKENIIDESGMPKERFSAEFPKEGPSILRIQQVVRGDSAAYFCASSPLGAGTGDNYGYTFGSGTRLTVV.